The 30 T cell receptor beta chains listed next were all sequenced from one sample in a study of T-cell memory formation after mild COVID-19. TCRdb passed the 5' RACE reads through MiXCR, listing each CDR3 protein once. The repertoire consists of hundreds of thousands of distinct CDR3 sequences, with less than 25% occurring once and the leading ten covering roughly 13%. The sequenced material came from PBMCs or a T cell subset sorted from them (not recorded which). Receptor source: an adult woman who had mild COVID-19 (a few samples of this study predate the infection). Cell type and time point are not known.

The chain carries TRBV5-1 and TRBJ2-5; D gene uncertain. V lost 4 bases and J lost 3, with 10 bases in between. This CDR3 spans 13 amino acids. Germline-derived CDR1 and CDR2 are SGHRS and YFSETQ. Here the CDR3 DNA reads TGCGCCAGCAGCGCCATATACAAAGAGACCCAGTACTTC. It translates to CASSAIYKETQYF.

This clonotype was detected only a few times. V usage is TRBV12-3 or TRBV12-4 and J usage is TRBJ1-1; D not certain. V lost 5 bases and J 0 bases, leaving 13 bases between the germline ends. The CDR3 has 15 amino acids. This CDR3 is CASSPRAVMNTEAFF. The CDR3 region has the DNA TGTGCCAGCAGTCCCCGAGCAGTCATGAACACTGAAGCTTTCTTT.

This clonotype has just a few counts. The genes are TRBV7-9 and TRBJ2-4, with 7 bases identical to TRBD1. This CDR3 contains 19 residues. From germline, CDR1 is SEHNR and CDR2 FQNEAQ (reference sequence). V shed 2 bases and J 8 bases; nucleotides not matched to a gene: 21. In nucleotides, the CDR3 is TGTGCCAGCAGCTTAAGGGGGCTGAGCCAGGGAAGGAACTTGGACATTCAGTACTTC. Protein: CASSLRGLSQGRNLDIQYF.

The CDR3 DNA reads as TGTGCCAGCAGTCCCCGACAGGGCACCGTCTCCTACAATGAGCAGTTCTTC. Translated, it gives CASSPRQGTVSYNEQFF. The genes are TRBV12-3 or TRBV12-4 and TRBJ2-1, with TRBD1 identical over 7 bases. This CDR3 contains 17 residues. With V trimmed by 5 bases and J by 0 bases, 10 bases remained unmatched.

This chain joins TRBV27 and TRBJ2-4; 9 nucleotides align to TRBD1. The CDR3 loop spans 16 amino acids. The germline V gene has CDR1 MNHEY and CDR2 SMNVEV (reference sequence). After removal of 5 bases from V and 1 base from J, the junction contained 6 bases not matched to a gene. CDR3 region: CASSLTGGRAKNIQYF. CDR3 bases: TGTGCCAGCAGTCTTACAGGGGGCCGTGCCAAAAACATTCAGTACTTC.

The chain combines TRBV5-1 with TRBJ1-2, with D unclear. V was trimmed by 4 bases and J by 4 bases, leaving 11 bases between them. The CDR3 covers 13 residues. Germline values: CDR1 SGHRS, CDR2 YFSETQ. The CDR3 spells CASSAAGPYGYTF. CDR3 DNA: TGCGCCAGCAGCGCCGCCGGACCCTATGGCTACACCTTC.

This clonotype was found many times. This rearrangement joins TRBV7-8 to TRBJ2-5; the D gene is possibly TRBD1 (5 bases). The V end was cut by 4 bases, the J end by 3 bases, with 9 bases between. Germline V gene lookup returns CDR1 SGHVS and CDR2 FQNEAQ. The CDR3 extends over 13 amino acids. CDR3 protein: CASSYPREETQYF. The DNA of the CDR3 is TGTGCCAGCAGCTATCCCAGGGAAGAGACCCAGTACTTC. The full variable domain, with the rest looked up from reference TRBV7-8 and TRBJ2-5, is GAGVSQSPRYKVAKRGQDVALRCDPISGHVSLFWYQQALGQGPEFLTYFQNEAQLDKSGLPSDRFFAERPEGSVSTLKIQRTQQEDSAVYLCASSYPREETQYFGPGTRLLVL.

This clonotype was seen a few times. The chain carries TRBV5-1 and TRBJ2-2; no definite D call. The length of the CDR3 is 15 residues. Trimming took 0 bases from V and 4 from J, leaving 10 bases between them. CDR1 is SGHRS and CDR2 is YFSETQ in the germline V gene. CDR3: CASSLGTFGTGELFF. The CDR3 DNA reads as TGCGCCAGCAGCTTGGGAACGTTCGGCACCGGGGAGCTGTTTTTT.

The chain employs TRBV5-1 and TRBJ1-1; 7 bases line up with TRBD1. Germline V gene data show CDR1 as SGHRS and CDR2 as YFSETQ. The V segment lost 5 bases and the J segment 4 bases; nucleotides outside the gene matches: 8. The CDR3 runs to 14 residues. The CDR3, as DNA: TGCGCCAGCAGGACCGGACAGGCCGTCACTGAAGCTTTCTTT. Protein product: CASRTGQAVTEAFF.

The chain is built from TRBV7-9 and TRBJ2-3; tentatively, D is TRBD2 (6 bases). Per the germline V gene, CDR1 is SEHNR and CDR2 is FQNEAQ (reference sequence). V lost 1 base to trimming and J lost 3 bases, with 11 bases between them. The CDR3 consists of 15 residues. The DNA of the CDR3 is TGTGCCAGCAGCTTAGTAGCTGCGGGGACAGATACGCAGTATTTT. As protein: CASSLVAAGTDTQYF.

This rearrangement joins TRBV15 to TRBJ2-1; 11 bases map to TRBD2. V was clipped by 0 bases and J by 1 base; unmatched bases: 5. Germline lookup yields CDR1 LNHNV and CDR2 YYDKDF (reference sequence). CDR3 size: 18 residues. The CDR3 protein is CATSREGSGRVSYNEQFF. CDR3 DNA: TGTGCCACCAGCAGAGAGGGTAGCGGGAGGGTATCCTACAATGAGCAGTTCTTC.

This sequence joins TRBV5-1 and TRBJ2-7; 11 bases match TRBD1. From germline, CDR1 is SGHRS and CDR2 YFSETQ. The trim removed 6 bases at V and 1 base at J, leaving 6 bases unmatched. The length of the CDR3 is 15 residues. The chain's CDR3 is CASNTGTGGSYEQYF. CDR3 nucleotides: TGCGCCAGCAACACCGGGACAGGGGGTTCCTACGAGCAGTACTTC.

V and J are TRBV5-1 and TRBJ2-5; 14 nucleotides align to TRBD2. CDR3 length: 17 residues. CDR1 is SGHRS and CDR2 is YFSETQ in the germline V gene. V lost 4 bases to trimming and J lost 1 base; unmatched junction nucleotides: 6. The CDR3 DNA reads TGCGCCAGCAGCCTTCGGACTAGCGGGAGGCTCCAAGAGACCCAGTACTTC. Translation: CASSLRTSGRLQETQYF. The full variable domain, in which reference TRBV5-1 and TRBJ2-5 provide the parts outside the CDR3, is KAGVTQTPRYLIKTRGQQVTLSCSPISGHRSVSWYQQTPGQGLQFLFEYFSETQRNKGNFPGRFSGRQFSNSRSEMNVSTLELGDSALYLCASSLRTSGRLQETQYFGPGTRLLVL.

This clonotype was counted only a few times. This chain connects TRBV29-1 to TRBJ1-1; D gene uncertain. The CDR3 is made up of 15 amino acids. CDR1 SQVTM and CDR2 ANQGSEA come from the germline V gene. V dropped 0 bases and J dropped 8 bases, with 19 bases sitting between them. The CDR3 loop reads CSVEDPYSQRWEAFF. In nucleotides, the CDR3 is TGCAGCGTTGAAGATCCCTACAGCCAACGCTGGGAAGCTTTCTTT.

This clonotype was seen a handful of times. DNA for the CDR3: TGTGCCAGCAGCCCTGACAGGGGGGGCTACACCTTC. Translation: CASSPDRGGYTF. The V and J genes are TRBV7-9 and TRBJ1-2; 9 bases agree with TRBD1. Germline-derived CDR1 and CDR2 are SEHNR and FQNEAQ (reference sequence). V lost 5 bases and J lost 8; bases outside the gene matches: 3. The CDR3 has 12 residues.

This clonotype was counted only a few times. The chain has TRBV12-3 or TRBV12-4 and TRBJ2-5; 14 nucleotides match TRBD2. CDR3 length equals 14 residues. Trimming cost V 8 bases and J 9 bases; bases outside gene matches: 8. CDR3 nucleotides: TGTGCCAGCTCACCGGGACTAGCGGGAGCGGCCCAGTACTTC. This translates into CASSPGLAGAAQYF.

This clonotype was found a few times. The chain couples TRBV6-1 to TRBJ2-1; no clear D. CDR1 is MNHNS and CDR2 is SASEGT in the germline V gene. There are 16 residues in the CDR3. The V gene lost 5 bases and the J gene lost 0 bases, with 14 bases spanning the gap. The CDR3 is CASSSPDTYSYNEQFF. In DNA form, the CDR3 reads TGTGCCAGCAGTAGTCCCGACACGTACTCCTACAATGAGCAGTTCTTC.

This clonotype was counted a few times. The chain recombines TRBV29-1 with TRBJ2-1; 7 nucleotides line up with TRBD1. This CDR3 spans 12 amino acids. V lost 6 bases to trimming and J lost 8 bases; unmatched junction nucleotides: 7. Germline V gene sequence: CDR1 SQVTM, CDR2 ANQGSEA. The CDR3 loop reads CSVEPQGDEQFF. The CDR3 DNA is TGCAGCGTCGAACCGCAGGGGGATGAGCAGTTCTTC.

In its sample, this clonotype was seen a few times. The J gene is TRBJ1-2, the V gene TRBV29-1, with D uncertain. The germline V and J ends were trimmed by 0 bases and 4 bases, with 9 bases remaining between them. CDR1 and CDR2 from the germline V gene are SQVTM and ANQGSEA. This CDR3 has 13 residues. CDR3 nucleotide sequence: TGCAGCGTTGAAGAGGAATGGGGCTATGGCTACACCTTC. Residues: CSVEEEWGYGYTF.

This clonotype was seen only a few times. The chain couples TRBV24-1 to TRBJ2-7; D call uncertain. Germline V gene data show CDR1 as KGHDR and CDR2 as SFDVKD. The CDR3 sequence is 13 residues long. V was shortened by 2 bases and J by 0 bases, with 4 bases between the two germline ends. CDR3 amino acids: CATSDSDSYEQYF. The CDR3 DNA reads TGTGCCACCAGTGATTCCGACTCCTACGAGCAGTACTTC.

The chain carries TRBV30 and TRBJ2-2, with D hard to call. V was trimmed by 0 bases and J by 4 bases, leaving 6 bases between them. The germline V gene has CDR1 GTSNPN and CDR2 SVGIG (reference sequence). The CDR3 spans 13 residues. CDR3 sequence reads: CAWSVAPTGELFF. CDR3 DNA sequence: TGTGCCTGGAGTGTAGCCCCCACCGGGGAGCTGTTTTTT.

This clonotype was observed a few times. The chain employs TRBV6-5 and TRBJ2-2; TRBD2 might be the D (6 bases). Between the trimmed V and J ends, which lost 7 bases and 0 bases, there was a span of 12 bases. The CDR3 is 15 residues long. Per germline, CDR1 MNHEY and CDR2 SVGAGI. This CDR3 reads CASTHRDSNTGELFF. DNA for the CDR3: TGTGCCAGCACTCACCGGGACTCGAACACCGGGGAGCTGTTTTTT.

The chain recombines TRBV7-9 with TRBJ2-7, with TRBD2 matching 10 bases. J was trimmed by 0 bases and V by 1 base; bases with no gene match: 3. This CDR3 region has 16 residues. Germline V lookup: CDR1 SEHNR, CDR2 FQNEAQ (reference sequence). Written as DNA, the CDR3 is TGTGCCAGCAGCTTAGAAAGCGGGAGGGCCTCCTACGAGCAGTACTTC. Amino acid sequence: CASSLESGRASYEQYF. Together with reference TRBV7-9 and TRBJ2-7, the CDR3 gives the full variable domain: DTGVSQNPRHKITKRGQNVTFRCDPISEHNRLYWYRQTLGQGPEFLTYFQNEAQLEKSRLLSDRFSAERPKGSFSTLEIQRTEQGDSAMYLCASSLESGRASYEQYFGPGTRLTVT.

The CDR3 bases are TGTGCCAGCAGTCCCGGGACTAGCGGGAGGGCCGTTTGGACAGATACGCAGTATTTT. Translating gives CASSPGTSGRAVWTDTQYF. This chain uses TRBV6-2 or TRBV6-3 with TRBJ2-3; TRBD2 aligns across 16 bases. The CDR3 is made up of 19 amino acids. With V trimmed by 5 bases and J by 3 bases, 11 bases remained unmatched. Germline V gene sequence: CDR1 MNHEY, CDR2 SVGEGT.

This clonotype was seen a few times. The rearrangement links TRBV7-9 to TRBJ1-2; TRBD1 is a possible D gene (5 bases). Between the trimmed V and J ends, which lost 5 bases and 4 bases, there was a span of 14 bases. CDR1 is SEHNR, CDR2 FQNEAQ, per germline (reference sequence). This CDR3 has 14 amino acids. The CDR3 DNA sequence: TGTGCCAGCAGCCTCGCAGGGCAGACCTATGGCTACACCTTC. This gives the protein CASSLAGQTYGYTF.

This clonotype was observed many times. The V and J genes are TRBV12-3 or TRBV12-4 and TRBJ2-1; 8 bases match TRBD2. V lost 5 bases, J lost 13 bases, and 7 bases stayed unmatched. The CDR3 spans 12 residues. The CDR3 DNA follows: TGTGCCAGCAGTCCCCTAGCGGGTAGTCAGTTCTTC. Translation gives CASSPLAGSQFF.

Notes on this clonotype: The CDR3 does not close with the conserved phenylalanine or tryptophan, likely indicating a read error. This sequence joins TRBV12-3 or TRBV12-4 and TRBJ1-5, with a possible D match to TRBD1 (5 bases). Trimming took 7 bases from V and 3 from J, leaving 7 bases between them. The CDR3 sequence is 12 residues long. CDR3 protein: CASTRDNQPQHI. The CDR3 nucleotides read TGTGCCAGCACCAGGGACAATCAGCCCCAGCATATT.

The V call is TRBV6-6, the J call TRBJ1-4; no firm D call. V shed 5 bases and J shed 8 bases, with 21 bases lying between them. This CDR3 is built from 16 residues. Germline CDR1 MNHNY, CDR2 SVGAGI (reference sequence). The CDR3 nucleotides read TGTGCCAGCAGTGGAACCCCGGGATCACAATACGAAAAACTGTTTTTT. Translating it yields CASSGTPGSQYEKLFF.

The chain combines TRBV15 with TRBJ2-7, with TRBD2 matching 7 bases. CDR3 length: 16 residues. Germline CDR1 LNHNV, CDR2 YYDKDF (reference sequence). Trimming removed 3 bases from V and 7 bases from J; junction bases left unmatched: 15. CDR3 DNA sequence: TGTGCCACCAGCAGGGACTTGACCGGGACTACAGGAGAGCAGTACTTC. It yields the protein CATSRDLTGTTGEQYF. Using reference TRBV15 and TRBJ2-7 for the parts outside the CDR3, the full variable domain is DAMVIQNPRYQVTQFGKPVTLSCSQTLNHNVMYWYQQKSSQAPKLLFHYYDKDFNNEADTPDNFQSRRPNTSFCFLDIRSPGLGDTAMYLCATSRDLTGTTGEQYFGPGTRLTVT.

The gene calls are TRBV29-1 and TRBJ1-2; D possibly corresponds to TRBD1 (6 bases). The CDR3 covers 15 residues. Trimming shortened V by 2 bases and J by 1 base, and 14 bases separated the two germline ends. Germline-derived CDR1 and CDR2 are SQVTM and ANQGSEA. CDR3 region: CSVEKAPQGNYGYTF. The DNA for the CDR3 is TGCAGCGTTGAAAAAGCCCCACAGGGTAACTATGGCTACACCTTC.